These 21 T cell receptor beta chains originate from one sample sequenced in a study of vaccination and CD4 T cells after COVID-19. Specified treatment: roughly 11-day PBMC culture with coronavirus spike peptide pools or control peptides (ViraFEST assay). No antigen is known for these receptors. At the Johns Hopkins FTIC core, DNA taken from cultured CD4+ T cells was sequenced by way of the Oncomine TCR Beta short-read assay. TCRdb redid the calling of the PCR reads with MiXCR, one entry per CDR3 protein. Seen here are about 14,000 distinct CDR3 sequences, about 60% observed once, and the top ten hold roughly 6.4%. Sequenced sample: CD4+ T cells from blood, cultured in vitro. Receptor source: a human donor who had recovered from COVID-19.

This clonotype was observed a handful of times. V is TRBV28 and J is TRBJ2-2, with 9 bases lining up with TRBD2. V was pared by 10 bases and J by 6 bases, with 15 bases of the junction left unmatched. The CDR3 is made up of 16 amino acids. Per the germline V gene, CDR1 is MDHEN and CDR2 is SYDVKM. CDR3 DNA sequence: TGTGCCACCTTTCCATCCGGGACTAGCATCTCCGGGGAGCTGTTTTTT. Amino acids: CATFPSGTSISGELFF.

This chain joins TRBV30 and TRBJ1-2; 10 positions match TRBD1. CDR1 is GTSNPN, CDR2 SVGIG, per germline (reference sequence). The V segment lost 4 bases and the J segment 6 bases; nucleotides outside the gene matches: 5. The CDR3 consists of 13 residues. This chain's CDR3 is CAWIAGTGDGYTF. As DNA, the CDR3 is TGTGCCTGGATCGCCGGGACAGGGGATGGCTACACCTTC.

The J gene is TRBJ2-7, the V gene TRBV12-3 or TRBV12-4; 7 nucleotides agree with TRBD1. This CDR3 region has 15 residues. V lost 6 bases to trimming and J lost 0 bases; unmatched junction nucleotides: 8. The CDR3 DNA sequence: TGTGCCAGCAGCCGTCTCCGGGACAGCTCCTACGAGCAGTACTTC. Translation gives CASSRLRDSSYEQYF.

This clonotype came up a few times. This chain uses TRBV6-2 or TRBV6-3 with TRBJ2-3; TRBD2 matches 7 bases. The trim removed 8 bases at V and 1 base at J, leaving 6 bases unmatched. Germline V gene sequence: CDR1 MNHEY, CDR2 SVGEGT. The CDR3 length is 14 residues. For the CDR3, the DNA is TGTGCCAGCGGCGGGAGTTCAGGCACAGATACGCAGTATTTT. Translated: CASGGSSGTDTQYF.

J is TRBJ1-1 and V is TRBV12-3 or TRBV12-4; D gene uncertain. The CDR3 is 13 amino acids. V was pared by 3 bases and J by 2 bases, with 7 bases between. DNA for the CDR3: TGTGCCAGCAGTTTTACAGCTAACACTGAAGCTTTCTTT. Translating gives CASSFTANTEAFF.

The chain employs TRBV15 and TRBJ2-1; 8 bases align to TRBD2. Germline CDR1 LNHNV, CDR2 YYDKDF (reference sequence). CDR3 size: 15 residues. With 8 bases clipped from V and 6 bases from J, the junction kept 12 bases outside the gene matches. CDR3 nucleotide sequence: TGTGCCACCCGGAGCGGGAGCGGGAGATTCAATGAGCAGTTCTTC. This codes for CATRSGSGRFNEQFF.

The rearrangement links TRBV7-9 to TRBJ2-6; D gene unclear. V was shortened by 5 bases and J by 0 bases, with 11 bases between the two germline ends. CDR1 SEHNR and CDR2 FQNEAQ come from the germline V gene (reference sequence). The CDR3 is 16 amino acids. The CDR3 DNA reads as TGTGCCAGCAGCCCCAGTGGGGTCTCTGGGGCCAACGTCCTGACTTTC. Protein: CASSPSGVSGANVLTF.

This clonotype appeared once. This chain connects TRBV20-1 to TRBJ2-7, with 9 bases fitting TRBD2. The CDR3 extends over 12 amino acids. V gave up 5 bases and J gave up 3 bases; unmatched junction bases: 2. CDR1 and CDR2 from the germline V gene are DFQATT and SNEGSKA (reference sequence). This chain's CDR3 is CSAGRGGYEQYF. In nucleotides, the CDR3 is TGCAGTGCTGGGCGGGGGGGCTACGAGCAGTACTTC.

The gene calls are TRBV12-3 or TRBV12-4 and TRBJ1-2; 8 positions match TRBD1. The ends lost 2 bases at V and 8 bases at J; junction bases unmatched: 10. CDR3 size: 15 residues. CDR3 in amino acids: CASSLRQGTGQGYTF. The CDR3, as DNA: TGTGCCAGCAGTTTACGTCAGGGGACAGGTCAGGGCTACACCTTC.

The chain is built from TRBV5-1 and TRBJ1-2; D is unclear. Trimming took off 4 bases at V and 3 bases at J, with 10 bases between the two ends. The germline V gene encodes CDR1 SGHRS and CDR2 YFSETQ. The CDR3 contains 13 residues. The CDR3, as DNA: TGCGCCAGCAGCAAGGACGGAGACTATGGCTACACCTTC. This gives the protein CASSKDGDYGYTF.

The chain uses TRBV7-8 and TRBJ1-1; 7 positions agree with TRBD1. Germline trimming cut 1 base from V and 10 bases from J; bases unmatched to any gene: 15. The CDR3 runs to 16 residues. From germline, CDR1 is SGHVS and CDR2 FQNEAQ. The CDR3 is CASSLVGSTGQNLAFF. CDR3 bases: TGTGCCAGCAGCTTAGTCGGCTCTACGGGACAGAATTTAGCTTTCTTT.

DNA of the CDR3: TGTGCCTGGAGTGTAAGGAATAATCAGCCCCAGCATTTT. Translated: CAWSVRNNQPQHF. The V call is TRBV30, the J call TRBJ1-5; unclear D gene. Germline-derived CDR1 and CDR2 are GTSNPN and SVGIG (reference sequence). V was pared by 0 bases and J by 4 bases, with 7 bases between. The CDR3 length is 13 residues.

The rearrangement links TRBV24-1 to TRBJ2-6; D call uncertain. This CDR3 region has 14 residues. The ends were cut back, 4 bases at V and 3 bases at J, with 6 bases in the middle. Germline V gene data show CDR1 as KGHDR and CDR2 as SFDVKD. The CDR3 bases are TGTGCCACCAGTGACCGGAGTGGGGCCAACGTCCTGACTTTC. Encoded protein: CATSDRSGANVLTF.

The CDR3 nucleotides are TGTGCCAGCAGCTTAGGAGACCCCTTCACCGGGGAGCTGTTTTTT. As protein: CASSLGDPFTGELFF. The V and J genes are TRBV7-2 and TRBJ2-2; D is ambiguous. The germline CDR1 and CDR2 sequences are SGHTA and FQGNSA. V lost 1 base, J lost 4 bases, and 10 bases lay in between. CDR3 size: 15 residues.

The chain carries TRBV20-1 and TRBJ2-5, with 9 bases aligning to TRBD1. With 0 bases clipped from V and 2 bases from J, the junction kept 7 bases outside the gene matches. The CDR3 totals 16 residues. From germline, CDR1 is DFQATT and CDR2 SNEGSKA (reference sequence). The CDR3: CSARDTGQGSQETQYF. CDR3 nucleotides: TGCAGTGCTAGAGATACAGGACAGGGGAGTCAAGAGACCCAGTACTTC.

The rearrangement joins TRBV6-1 to TRBJ1-4; D might be TRBD1 (6 bases). The germline gives CDR1 MNHNS, CDR2 SASEGT. Trimming took 6 bases from V and 5 from J, leaving 13 bases between them. The CDR3 totals 14 residues. The CDR3 is CASRARQANEKLFF. DNA of the CDR3: TGTGCCAGCAGAGCCCGACAGGCGAATGAAAAACTGTTTTTT.

V gene TRBV19 combines with J gene TRBJ2-2; possibly TRBD2 for D (6 bases). This CDR3 region has 16 residues. V was clipped by 0 bases and J by 0 bases, with 8 bases between them. CDR1 LNHDA and CDR2 SQIVND come from the germline V gene (reference sequence). CDR3 region: CASSIDRDSNTGELFF. The CDR3 DNA is TGTGCCAGTAGTATAGACCGGGACTCGAACACCGGGGAGCTGTTTTTT.

V usage is TRBV27 and J usage is TRBJ1-2; D is perhaps TRBD1 (5 bases). The length of the CDR3 is 15 residues. V was pared by 3 bases and J by 4 bases, with 15 bases between. Germline V gene lookup returns CDR1 MNHEY and CDR2 SMNVEV (reference sequence). The DNA of the CDR3 is TGTGCCAGCAGTTTGATGAGGGGCGGAGGCTATGGCTACACCTTC. Amino acid sequence: CASSLMRGGGYGYTF.

The chain carries TRBV10-3 and TRBJ2-2; the match to TRBD2 covers 10 bases. There are 13 residues in the CDR3. Germline CDR1 and CDR2: ENHRY and SYGVKD. J was trimmed by 3 bases and V by 8 bases; bases with no gene match: 0. CDR3 bases: TGTGCCATCGGACTAGCGGACACCGGGGAGCTGTTTTTT. As protein: CAIGLADTGELFF.

The chain uses TRBV5-4 and TRBJ2-5, with a weak D call TRBD1 (6 bases). Germline lookup yields CDR1 SGHNT and CDR2 YYREEE (reference sequence). V lost 7 bases, J lost 2 bases, and 15 bases lay in between. The CDR3 covers 14 residues. CDR3 residues: CASFGGASQETQYF. In nucleotides, the CDR3 is TGTGCCAGCTTTGGGGGCGCGAGTCAAGAGACCCAGTACTTC.

The V gene is TRBV20-1, the J gene TRBJ1-1; a possible D gene is TRBD1 (5 bases). Trimming stripped 5 bases from V and 1 base from J, with 17 bases between. CDR1 is DFQATT, CDR2 SNEGSKA, per germline (reference sequence). The CDR3 runs 15 residues. The CDR3 loop is CSAPPARDRNTEAFF. The CDR3 nucleotides are TGCAGTGCTCCCCCTGCCCGGGACCGGAACACTGAAGCTTTCTTT.